The sample holds a few counts of the clone carrying this T cell receptor (beta chain). These data originate in a study of shared clonotypes between healthy human individuals. On the study more broadly: Three CD4 naive, three CD4 memory, two CD8 naive and one CD8 memory plate were used per donor.

CD4+ cells underwent separation, giving CD45RA+ naive and CD45RA-negative memory subsets. Authors' methods: Sequence data from immunoSEQ were junction-only and lacked quality scores; consequently, filtering differed. TCRdb's table, derived via immunoSEQ multiplex PCR, lists solely in-frame clones and lacks some. Clone size and the V and J calls come from that table; the DNA yielded D and trimming. The top ten clones hold around 1.8% of a sample with 600,000 to 800,000 clones, 55% to 75% of them seen once. The sequenced sample was memory CD4+ T cells sorted from blood. This sample's subset: CD45RA-negative fraction. This sequence originates from a woman aged 25 to 39 in good health.

In DNA, the CDR3 is TGTGCCTGGAGTGTACAACAGACCACTACCACCTACGAGCAGTACTTC. Protein product: CAWSVQQTTTTYEQYF. This chain joins TRBV30 and TRBJ2-7; D call uncertain. Per the germline V gene, CDR1 is GTSNPN and CDR2 is SVGIG (reference sequence). Trimming shortened V by 0 bases and J by 2 bases, and 17 bases separated the two germline ends. This CDR3 spans 16 amino acids. The full variable domain, with the rest looked up from reference TRBV30 and TRBJ2-7, is SQTIHQWPATLVQPVGSPLSLECTVEGTSNPNLYWYRQAAGRGLQLLFYSVGIGQISSEVPQNLSASRPQDRQFILSSKKLLLSDSGFYLCAWSVQQTTTTYEQYFGPGTRLTVT.